This TCR beta chain is from a study of T-cell reconstitution after alpha-beta-depleted transplantation in children. There are 15 residues in the CDR3. Germline CDR1 and CDR2: SGHTA and FQGNSA. V shed 3 bases and J 0 bases; nucleotides not matched to a gene: 1. This clonotype was seen at least ten times. What it binds is unknown. Unique molecular identifiers were used in preparing the TCRbeta library. TCRdb re-analysed the PCR reads in MiXCR, keeping a single row per CDR3 protein. This table has approximately 300,000 distinct CDR3 sequences, roughly a tenth appearing once. Study outcomes and limitations: At the one-year point after transplant, T-cell counts and TCRbeta diversity were found to come mostly from T cells that had been newly produced. Several hundred expanded graft clones reportedly supplied alpha-beta T cells about two months after transplant.

This clonotype was obtained from a boy in the first two years of life with acute myeloid leukemia, due to receive a stem cell transplant. The V gene is TRBV7-2, the J gene TRBJ2-2, with TRBD1 identical over 7 bases. The source was PBMCs, collected before TCRalphabeta/CD19-depleted stem cell transplant. The CDR3 DNA reads as TGTGCCAGCAGCTTCGGGACAGCGAACACCGGGGAGCTGTTTTTT. It codes for CASSFGTANTGELFF.